The source of this T cell receptor (beta chain) is a study of technical replicates of blood from several donors. Only in-frame clones appear in the TCRdb table, and some are missing; sequencing was by immunoSEQ multiplex PCR. The table includes more than 65,000 clones, about 91% detected once. The CDR3 has 13 residues. Germline CDR1 and CDR2: MNHEY and SVGAGI. V lost 5 bases to trimming and J lost 3 bases; unmatched junction nucleotides: 0. This receptor was obtained from a human donor in good health. Sequencing was carried out using T cells isolated from PBMCs. The rearrangement joins TRBV6-5 to TRBJ1-2; 10 bases match TRBD1. The CDR3 loop reads CASSGTGDYGYTF. CDR3 bases: TGTGCCAGCAGTGGGACAGGGGACTATGGCTACACCTTC.